This T cell receptor beta chain was captured by sequencing in a study of T cells in Graves' hyperthyroidism and ophthalmopathy. The overall study: At the time of initial diagnosis and before any treatment, peripheral blood was collected.

What was amplified from RNA transcripts were TCR beta CDR3 regions. Primed by the HTBI set, a first-round RT-PCR was run on the TCR CDR3. TCRdb processed the multiplex PCR reads anew with MiXCR; each CDR3 protein has one entry. The repertoire includes hundreds of thousands of distinct CDR3 sequences, under 25% of them detected once, and around 47% sits in the top ten. Ophthalmopathy in the patients scored at least 3 on Clinical Activity Score and at least 4 on NOSPECS grade, lasting under 3 months. The V segment lost 1 base and the J segment 2 bases; nucleotides outside the gene matches: 2. Germline CDR1 reads GTSNPN; CDR2 reads SVGIG (reference sequence). This CDR3 is built from 13 residues. This clonotype has more than one count but fewer than ten.

The origin of this receptor is a woman aged 70-85 years with Graves' ophthalmopathy. The chain employs TRBV30 and TRBJ2-7, with 7 bases lining up with TRBD2. Sequencing input: blood. This chain's CDR3 is CAWSAGGPYEQYF. The CDR3 region has the DNA TGTGCCTGGAGTGCGGGGGGTCCCTACGAGCAGTACTTC.